This passage covers 16 T cell receptor beta chains from one sample sequenced in a study of blood T cell repertoires in COVID-19. TCRdb's copy holds only in-frame clones and misses some; the assay was immunoSEQ multiplex PCR. The sample holds 350,000 to 400,000 clones, 91% seen once. Material for sequencing was PBMCs or T cells enriched from blood (not recorded which). The receptors shown here come from a woman in her forties who had been exposed to COVID-19.

This chain joins TRBV7-9 and TRBJ1-6; D remains ambiguous. The CDR3 is made up of 15 amino acids. Trimming took off 2 bases at V and 7 bases at J, with 12 bases between the two ends. Germline values: CDR1 SEHNR, CDR2 FQNEAQ (reference sequence). DNA of the CDR3: TGTGCCAGCAGCTTACGGGGTGTAGGCAATTCACCCCTCCACTTT. It yields the protein CASSLRGVGNSPLHF.

The chain couples TRBV18 to TRBJ1-2; the D gene is possibly TRBD1 (5 bases). The CDR3 runs to 16 residues. The V gene's germline CDR1 is KGHSH and CDR2 LQKENI. The germline V and J ends were trimmed by 3 bases and 2 bases, with 16 bases remaining between them. In DNA form, the CDR3 reads TGTGCCAGCTCACCTAAGGACACTGGCACAAACTATGGCTACACCTTC. Its protein product is CASSPKDTGTNYGYTF.

The chain couples TRBV7-2 to TRBJ2-3, with a possible D match to TRBD2 (5 bases). Germline assignment: CDR1 SGHTA and CDR2 FQGNSA. The germline V and J ends were trimmed by 1 base and 0 bases, with 11 bases remaining between them. This CDR3 comprises 16 residues. The chain's CDR3 is CASSLGGSASTDTQYF. The CDR3 DNA follows: TGTGCCAGCAGCTTAGGGGGTAGCGCTAGCACAGATACGCAGTATTTT.

This sequence joins TRBV18 and TRBJ1-3; D perhaps matches TRBD1 (5 bases). Germline V gives CDR1 KGHSH, CDR2 LQKENI. Trimming took off 3 bases at V and 1 base at J, with 13 bases between the two ends. The CDR3 is 16 amino acids. The CDR3 nucleotides are TGTGCCAGCTCACCGAAAGTGGGGCAGTCTGGAAACACCATATATTTT. Protein: CASSPKVGQSGNTIYF.

The chain links TRBV27 to TRBJ1-2; 8 bases line up with TRBD1. Unmatched junction bases numbered 3, after V lost 3 bases and J lost 6 bases. The CDR3 runs 13 residues. Looked up from germline, CDR1 is MNHEY and CDR2 is SMNVEV (reference sequence). The CDR3 sequence is CASSFQQGDGYTF. Written as DNA, the CDR3 is TGTGCCAGCAGTTTCCAACAGGGGGATGGCTACACCTTC.

The V call is TRBV24-1, the J call TRBJ2-2; TRBD1 aligns across 8 bases. The CDR3 runs 16 residues. Germline V gene data show CDR1 as KGHDR and CDR2 as SFDVKD. The trim removed 1 base at V and 8 bases at J, leaving 8 bases unmatched. CDR3 nucleotide sequence: TGTGCCACCAGTGATTTCGCCGGACAGGGCATAGGGGAGCTGTTTTTT. Its protein is CATSDFAGQGIGELFF.

This clone has only one observation. CDR3: CASWRKAYNEQFF. In DNA, the CDR3 is TGTGCCAGCTGGCGGAAAGCCTACAATGAGCAGTTCTTC. The chain carries TRBV6-5 and TRBJ2-1; D gene unclear. CDR1 and CDR2 (germline): MNHEY, SVGAGI. The V and J ends lost 8 bases and 2 bases respectively, with 10 bases between them. CDR3 length equals 13 residues.

The chain is built from TRBV29-1 and TRBJ2-4; a possible D gene is TRBD1 (6 bases). The CDR3 has 13 amino acids. V shed 4 bases and J shed 7 bases, with 14 bases lying between them. Per the germline V gene, CDR1 is SQVTM and CDR2 is ANQGSEA. CDR3 in DNA: TGCAGCGTTGTATTCGGGGACAAGAACATTCAGTACTTC. This codes for CSVVFGDKNIQYF.

The J gene is TRBJ1-1, the V gene TRBV19; D possibly corresponds to TRBD1 (6 bases). V lost 7 bases, J lost 5 bases, and 17 bases lay in between. Germline-derived CDR1 and CDR2 are LNHDA and SQIVND (reference sequence). This CDR3 comprises 14 residues. CDR3: CASTPDRISTEAFF. DNA of the CDR3: TGTGCCAGTACCCCCGACAGGATTTCAACTGAAGCTTTCTTT.

The chain recombines TRBV5-5 with TRBJ1-3, with 7 bases that match TRBD1. The V gene end was trimmed by 0 bases and the J gene end by 3 bases; junction bases not matched to a gene: 3. CDR3 length: 15 residues. The germline V gene encodes CDR1 SGHKS and CDR2 YYEKEE (reference sequence). The CDR3 region is CASSLAWTGGNTIYF. Here the CDR3 DNA reads TGTGCCAGCAGCTTGGCCTGGACAGGTGGAAACACCATATATTTT.

This chain joins TRBV10-1 and TRBJ2-3, with 7 bases aligning to TRBD2. J was trimmed by 0 bases and V by 2 bases; bases with no gene match: 17. Germline-derived CDR1 and CDR2 are WNHNN and SYGVQD (reference sequence). This CDR3 spans 20 amino acids. CDR3 DNA: TGCGCCAGCAGTGAGCCTCAGGGAGCTAGCGGAGGGTCTAGCACAGATACGCAGTATTTT. The encoded protein is CASSEPQGASGGSSTDTQYF.

The rearrangement links TRBV25-1 to TRBJ1-6, with a weak D call TRBD1 (5 bases). Trimming cost V 8 bases and J 9 bases, with 23 bases left between them. The CDR3 length is 16 residues. Germline V gene sequence: CDR1 MGHDK, CDR2 SYGVNS. Here the CDR3 reads CASRTRRGGESSPLHF. CDR3 nucleotides: TGTGCCAGCCGAACCCGCCGCGGGGGGGAAAGTTCACCCCTCCACTTT.

V is TRBV18 and J is TRBJ1-1; D may be TRBD1 (5 bases). Germline V gene sequence: CDR1 KGHSH, CDR2 LQKENI. This CDR3 contains 14 residues. The V gene lost 5 bases and the J gene lost 1 base, with 11 bases spanning the gap. CDR3 sequence: CASSSTVQNTEAFF. CDR3 sequence (DNA): TGTGCCAGCTCATCGACAGTCCAGAACACTGAAGCTTTCTTT.

This clone was detected once. The V and J genes are TRBV6-5 and TRBJ1-2; 7 nucleotides line up with TRBD1. Trimming removed 2 bases from V and 6 bases from J; junction bases left unmatched: 9. The CDR3 has 15 amino acids. CDR1 and CDR2 from the germline V gene are MNHEY and SVGAGI. This CDR3 is CASSYGQGVSNGYTF. CDR3 sequence (DNA): TGTGCCAGCAGTTACGGGCAGGGGGTATCGAATGGCTACACCTTC.

This clone was seen just once. The V and J genes are TRBV19 and TRBJ2-2, with a possible D match to TRBD1 (7 bases). CDR1 and CDR2 from the germline V gene are LNHDA and SQIVND (reference sequence). The V end was cut by 5 bases, the J end by 6 bases, with 10 bases between. CDR3 length: 13 residues. The CDR3 region is CASSLRGAGELFF. In nucleotides, the CDR3 is TGTGCCAGTAGTCTCAGGGGGGCCGGGGAGCTGTTTTTT.

This chain uses TRBV7-9 with TRBJ1-1, with 7 positions matching TRBD1. This CDR3 is built from 18 residues. Germline CDR1 SEHNR, CDR2 FQNEAQ (reference sequence). J gave up 3 bases and V 5 bases, and 18 bases lay outside the gene matches. The CDR3 spells CASSQYRGRTNSDTEAFF. The CDR3 region has the DNA TGTGCCAGCAGCCAGTACAGGGGTCGAACTAATTCGGACACTGAAGCTTTCTTT.